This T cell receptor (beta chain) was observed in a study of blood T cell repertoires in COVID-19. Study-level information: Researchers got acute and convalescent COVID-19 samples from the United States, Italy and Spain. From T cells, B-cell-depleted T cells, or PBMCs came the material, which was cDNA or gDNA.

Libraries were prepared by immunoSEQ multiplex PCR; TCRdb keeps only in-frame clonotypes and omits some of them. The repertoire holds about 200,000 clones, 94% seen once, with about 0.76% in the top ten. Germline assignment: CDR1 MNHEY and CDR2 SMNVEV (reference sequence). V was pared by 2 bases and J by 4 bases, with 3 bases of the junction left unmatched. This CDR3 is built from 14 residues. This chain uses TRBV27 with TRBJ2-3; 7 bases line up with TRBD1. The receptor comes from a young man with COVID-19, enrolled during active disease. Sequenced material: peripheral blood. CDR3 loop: CASSLTGTADTQYF. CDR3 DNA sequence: TGTGCCAGCAGTTTAACGGGGACAGCAGATACGCAGTATTTT.